The T cell receptor beta chain under discussion was sequenced for a study of cytomegalovirus exposure and HLA in healthy donors. Study outcomes and limitations: Relative to equally common others, HLA-associated TCR beta chains showed greater clonal expansion in a later analysis. A later analysis revealed that TCR association rates differed between HLA loci, peaking at DRB1 and bottoming out at HLA-C. Reports showed the classifier diagnosing cytomegalovirus status with high specificity and sensitivity. Indistinguishability led to the exclusion of some V segments, TRBV6-2 and TRBV6-3 included.

This CDR3 is 14 amino acids long. With 6 bases clipped from V and 5 bases from J, the junction kept 9 bases outside the gene matches. Looked up from germline, CDR1 is MNHEY and CDR2 is SMNVEV (reference sequence). With respect to this clone: Antigen specificity is unknown.

PCR was performed using 60 Vbeta and 13 Jbeta primers. Only in-frame clones appear in the TCRdb table, and some are missing; sequencing was by immunoSEQ multiplex PCR. The table lists over 120,000 clones, 78% of them singletons. This sequence was found in a female donor in good health and CMV-seronegative. The chain employs TRBV27 and TRBJ2-7; TRBD2 matches 8 bases. What was sequenced was PBMCs. The CDR3 is CASRLLAGQNEQYF. CDR3 sequence (DNA): TGTGCCAGCAGGCTATTAGCGGGGCAGAACGAGCAGTACTTC.